What follows describes a single T cell receptor beta chain. This specimen comes from a study of blood T cell repertoires in COVID-19. Measured with immunoSEQ multiplex PCR; TCRdb has only the in-frame clones, and not every one. The sample yields roughly 48,000 clones, 65% to 85% seen once. There are 22 residues in the CDR3. Germline-derived CDR1 and CDR2 are KGHSH and LQKENI. V was trimmed by 1 base and J by 0 bases, leaving 29 bases between them. What was sequenced was peripheral blood. This receptor was obtained from a human donor with active or convalescent COVID-19. The donor label of this sample is uncertain. V is TRBV18 and J is TRBJ2-3; maybe TRBD1 (6 bases). Written as DNA, the CDR3 is TGTGCCAGCTCACCACGCAGTTGGCAGGGGCGACCAAGTTCTACTAGCACAGATACGCAGTATTTT. The encoded protein is CASSPRSWQGRPSSTSTDTQYF.